The 8 T cell receptor beta chains below were found in one sample sequenced in a study of cytomegalovirus exposure and HLA in healthy donors. The PCR contained 60 Vbeta and 13 Jbeta primers. The protocol was immunoSEQ multiplex PCR, while the TCRdb copy is restricted to in-frame clones and leaves out a portion. The sample consists of fewer than 200,000 clones, 82% of them appearing once. The sequencing sample was made of PBMCs. These receptors were obtained from a male donor in good health and CMV-seronegative.

V usage is TRBV11-2 and J usage is TRBJ1-2, with 10 bases that match TRBD1. Trimming took 4 bases from V and 13 from J; bases not matched to a gene: 15. This CDR3 is built from 15 residues. Germline CDR1 SGHAT, CDR2 FQNNGV. The CDR3 sequence: CASSSQKGDRGSVTF. Here the CDR3 DNA reads TGTGCCAGCAGCTCCCAGAAGGGGGACAGGGGCTCCGTCACCTTC. Looking up the rest from reference TRBV11-2 and TRBJ1-2 gives the full variable domain: EAGVAQSPRYKIIEKRQSVAFWCNPISGHATLYWYQQILGQGPKLLIQFQNNGVVDDSQLPKDRFSAERLKGVDSTLKIQPAKLEDSAVYLCASSSQKGDRGSVTFGSGTRLTVV.

The rearrangement uses TRBV5-1 and TRBJ1-3, with 7 bases identical to TRBD1. J gave up 3 bases and V 0 bases, and 0 bases lay outside the gene matches. The CDR3 extends over 14 amino acids. CDR1 is SGHRS and CDR2 is YFSETQ in the germline V gene. The CDR3 region has the DNA TGCGCCAGCAGCTTGGGGGACAGTGGAAACACCATATATTTT. It translates to CASSLGDSGNTIYF.

J is TRBJ2-7 and V is TRBV30; TRBD2 aligns across 8 bases. The V gene's germline CDR1 is GTSNPN and CDR2 SVGIG (reference sequence). The trim removed 8 bases at V and 1 base at J, leaving 7 bases unmatched. This CDR3 has 13 amino acids. The CDR3 nucleotides read TGTGCCCGCCGAGGACTAGCATCCTACGAGCAGTACTTC. Residues: CARRGLASYEQYF. Looking up the rest from reference TRBV30 and TRBJ2-7 gives the full variable domain: SQTIHQWPATLVQPVGSPLSLECTVEGTSNPNLYWYRQAAGRGLQLLFYSVGIGQISSEVPQNLSASRPQDRQFILSSKKLLLSDSGFYLCARRGLASYEQYFGPGTRLTVT.

The CDR3 reads CASSYRPDTFEAFF. The DNA for the CDR3 is TGTGCCAGCAGTTACCGCCCGGACACCTTTGAAGCTTTCTTT. The J gene is TRBJ1-1, the V gene TRBV28, with a tentative D call TRBD1 (5 bases). Trimming took 4 bases from V and 7 from J, leaving 16 bases between them. CDR3 length: 14 residues. Germline V CDR1 and CDR2: MDHEN, SYDVKM.

The genes are TRBV5-6 and TRBJ2-7, with D uncertain. The CDR3 length is 15 residues. CDR1 is SGHDT and CDR2 is YYEEEE in the germline V gene. The V and J ends lost 1 base and 2 bases respectively, with 13 bases between them. The CDR3 spells CASSLKEIPTYEQYF. In nucleotides, the CDR3 is TGTGCCAGCAGCTTGAAGGAGATACCTACCTACGAGCAGTACTTC.

This chain connects TRBV29-1 to TRBJ1-2; TRBD1 matches at 8 bases. The trim removed 5 bases at V and 3 bases at J, leaving 8 bases unmatched. This CDR3 comprises 14 residues. The germline V gene encodes CDR1 SQVTM and CDR2 ANQGSEA. The chain's CDR3 is CSVPRGHIDYGYTF. The CDR3 DNA is TGCAGCGTTCCCAGGGGGCACATAGACTATGGCTACACCTTC.

This CDR3 reads CASSRPGLLIMNTEAFF. For the CDR3, the DNA is TGTGCCAGCAGCCGACCGGGACTCCTGATCATGAACACTGAAGCTTTCTTT. The chain couples TRBV7-9 to TRBJ1-1, with D possibly being TRBD1 (5 bases). V was cut by 5 bases and J by 0 bases, with 19 bases left in between. The CDR3 contains 17 residues. Germline V lookup: CDR1 SEHNR, CDR2 FQNEAQ (reference sequence).

This clone has only one observation. The chain uses TRBV19 and TRBJ2-2; 7 bases map to TRBD2. The CDR3 contains 14 residues. Germline CDR1 LNHDA, CDR2 SQIVND (reference sequence). The trim removed 6 bases at V and 7 bases at J, leaving 8 bases unmatched. The CDR3 loop reads CASSGLVSNGELFF. DNA of the CDR3: TGTGCCAGTAGCGGACTAGTCTCGAACGGGGAGCTGTTTTTT.